This T cell receptor beta chain was recovered during a study of cytomegalovirus exposure and HLA in healthy donors. Profiled with immunoSEQ multiplex PCR; TCRdb holds only in-frame clones, not every one. The data contain about 250,000 clones, approximately 84% of them seen just once; the ten biggest clones take up around 13%. This CDR3 is built from 15 residues. CDR1 is KGHSH, CDR2 LQKENI, per germline. Trimming cost V 2 bases and J 5 bases, with 13 bases left between them. This receptor was identified in a man younger than 35 in good health and CMV-seropositive. V usage is TRBV18 and J usage is TRBJ1-5; perhaps TRBD1 as D (6 bases). Sequencing input: PBMCs. The CDR3 here is CASSPSRGSDQPQHF. CDR3 bases: TGTGCCAGCTCACCATCCAGGGGAAGCGATCAGCCCCAGCATTTT.